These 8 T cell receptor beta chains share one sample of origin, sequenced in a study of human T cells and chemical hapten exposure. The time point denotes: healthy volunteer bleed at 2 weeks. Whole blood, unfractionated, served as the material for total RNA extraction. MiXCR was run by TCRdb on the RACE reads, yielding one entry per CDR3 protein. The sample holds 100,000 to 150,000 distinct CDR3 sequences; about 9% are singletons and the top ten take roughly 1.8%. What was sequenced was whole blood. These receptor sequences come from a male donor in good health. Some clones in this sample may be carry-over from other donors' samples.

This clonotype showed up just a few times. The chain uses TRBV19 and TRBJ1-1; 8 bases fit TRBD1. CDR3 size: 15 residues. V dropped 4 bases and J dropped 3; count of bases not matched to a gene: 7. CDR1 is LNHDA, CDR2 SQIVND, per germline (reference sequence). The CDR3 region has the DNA TGTGCCAGTAGTACCCAGGGGGCGAGGGACACTGAAGCTTTCTTT. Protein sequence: CASSTQGARDTEAFF.

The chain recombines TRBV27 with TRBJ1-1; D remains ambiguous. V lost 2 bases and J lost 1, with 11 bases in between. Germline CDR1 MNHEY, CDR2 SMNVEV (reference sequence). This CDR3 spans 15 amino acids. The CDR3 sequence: CASSLGQMGNTEAFF. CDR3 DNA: TGTGCCAGCAGTTTAGGCCAGATGGGGAACACTGAAGCTTTCTTT.

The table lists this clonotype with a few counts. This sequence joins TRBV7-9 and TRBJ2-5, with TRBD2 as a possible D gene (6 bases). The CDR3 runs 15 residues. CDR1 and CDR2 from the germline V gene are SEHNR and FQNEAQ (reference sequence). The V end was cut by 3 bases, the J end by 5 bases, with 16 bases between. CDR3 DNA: TGTGCCAGCAGCTTCTCGTCTAGCGACGGGGAGACCCAGTACTTC. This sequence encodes CASSFSSSDGETQYF.

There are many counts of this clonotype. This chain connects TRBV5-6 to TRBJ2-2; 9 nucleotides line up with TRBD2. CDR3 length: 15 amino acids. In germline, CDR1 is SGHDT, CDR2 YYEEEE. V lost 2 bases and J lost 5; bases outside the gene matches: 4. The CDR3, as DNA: TGTGCCAGCAGCTTCCGAGCGGGAGGAACCGGGGAGCTGTTTTTT. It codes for CASSFRAGGTGELFF.

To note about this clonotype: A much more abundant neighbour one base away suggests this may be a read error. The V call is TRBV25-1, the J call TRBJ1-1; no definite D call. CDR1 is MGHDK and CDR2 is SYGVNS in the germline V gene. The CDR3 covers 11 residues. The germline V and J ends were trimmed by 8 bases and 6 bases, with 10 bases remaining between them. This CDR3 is CASAGRAEAFF. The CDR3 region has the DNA TGTGCCAGCGCCGGGCGGGCTGAAGCTTTCTTT.

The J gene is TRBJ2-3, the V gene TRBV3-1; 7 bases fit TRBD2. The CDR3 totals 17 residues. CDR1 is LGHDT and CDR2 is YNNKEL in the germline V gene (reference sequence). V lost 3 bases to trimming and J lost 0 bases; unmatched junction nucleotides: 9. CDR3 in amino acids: CASSQGLAASSTDTQYF. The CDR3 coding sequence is TGTGCCAGCAGCCAGGGCCTAGCGGCCTCTAGCACAGATACGCAGTATTTT.

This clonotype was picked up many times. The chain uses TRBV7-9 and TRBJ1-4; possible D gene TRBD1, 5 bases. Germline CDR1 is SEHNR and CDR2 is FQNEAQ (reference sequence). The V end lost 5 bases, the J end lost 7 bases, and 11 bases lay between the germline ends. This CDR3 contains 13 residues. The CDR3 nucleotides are TGTGCCAGCAGCGCGCGGGGCTTTGAAAAACTGTTTTTT. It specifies CASSARGFEKLFF.

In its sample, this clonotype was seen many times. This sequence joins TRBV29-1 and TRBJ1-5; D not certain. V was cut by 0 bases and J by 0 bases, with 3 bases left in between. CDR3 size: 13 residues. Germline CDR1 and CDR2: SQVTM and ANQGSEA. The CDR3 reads CSVEEGSNQPQHF. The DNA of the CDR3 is TGCAGCGTTGAAGAGGGTAGCAATCAGCCCCAGCATTTT.